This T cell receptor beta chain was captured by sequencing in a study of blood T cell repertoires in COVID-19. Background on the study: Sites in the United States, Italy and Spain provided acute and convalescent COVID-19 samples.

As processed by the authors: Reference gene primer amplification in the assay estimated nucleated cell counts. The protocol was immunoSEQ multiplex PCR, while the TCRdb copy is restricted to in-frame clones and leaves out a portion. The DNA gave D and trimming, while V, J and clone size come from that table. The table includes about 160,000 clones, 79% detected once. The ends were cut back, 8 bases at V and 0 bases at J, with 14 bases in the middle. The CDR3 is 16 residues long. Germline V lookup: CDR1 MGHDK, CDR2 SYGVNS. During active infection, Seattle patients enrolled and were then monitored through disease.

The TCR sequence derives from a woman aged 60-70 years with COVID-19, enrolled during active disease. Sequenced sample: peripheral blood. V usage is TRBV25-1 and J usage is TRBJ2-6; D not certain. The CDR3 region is CASSYLSGSGANVLTF. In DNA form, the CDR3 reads TGTGCCAGCTCCTATCTTTCTGGCTCTGGGGCCAACGTCCTGACTTTC.